The T cell receptor beta chain described here comes from a study of CD8+CD57+ T cells in acquired aplastic anemia. Study outcomes and limitations: Patients and healthy controls showed no significant CD8+ Simpson's diversity difference.

The template used for profiling TCR beta VDJ and CDR3 was genomic DNA. Each CDR3 protein gets one entry after TCRdb re-called the reads with MiXCR. The sample lists about 200,000 distinct CDR3 sequences; 55% to 65% were seen once. This clonotype came up once. Its matching antigen is unknown. Patients included in sequencing had previously demonstrated CD8+CD57+ cell expansion by flow cytometry. Severe acquired aplastic anemia was the diagnosis recorded for all patients. The TCR sequence derives from a human donor with aplastic anemia. What was sequenced was sorted CD4+, CD8+, or CD8+CD57+ T cells (not recorded which) from PBMCs.

The CDR3 bases are TGTGCCAGCAGCGTATTGGGAGACGGTACTGGAAACACCATATATTTT. Translated: CASSVLGDGTGNTIYF. This chain links TRBV9 with TRBJ1-3; D is undetermined. The germline V gene encodes CDR1 SGDLS and CDR2 YYNGEE. V lost 1 base and J 2 bases, leaving 13 bases between the germline ends. The CDR3 has 16 amino acids. Based on the CDR3 plus reference TRBV9 and TRBJ1-3, the full variable domain is DSGVTQTPKHLITATGQRVTLRCSPRSGDLSVYWYQQSLDQGLQFLIQYYNGEERAKGNILERFSAQQFPDLHSELNLSSLELGDSALYFCASSVLGDGTGNTIYFGEGSWLTVV.